This is a list of T cell receptor beta chains from one sample in a study of cytomegalovirus exposure and HLA in healthy donors. TCRdb's table, derived via immunoSEQ multiplex PCR, lists solely in-frame clones and lacks some. This sample has under 110,000 clones, with around 85% found just once. The sample comprised PBMCs. The receptor source for this set is a man between 25 and 39 years old in good health and CMV-seronegative. Each CDR3 is given with its conserved first and last residue. A D gene is named only where the DNA matches it firmly. Only some rows state a clone size, as once, few, many or a class for expanded clones.

d_gene: .
v_gene: TRBV19
j_gene: TRBJ1-1
abundance: .
CDR3aa: CASSMTGSAVNTEAFF
CDR3nt: TGTGCCAGTAGTATGACCGGGTCGGCTGTGAACACTGAAGCTTTCTTT

d_gene: .
v_gene: TRBV11-2
j_gene: TRBJ2-1
abundance: .
CDR3aa: CASNLRSSLIDEQFF
CDR3nt: TGTGCCAGCAACCTCCGAAGTAGCCTGATAGATGAGCAGTTCTTC

d_gene: TRBD1
v_gene: TRBV5-4
j_gene: TRBJ2-7
abundance: few
CDR3aa: CASSLGTDRGAEQYF
CDR3nt: TGTGCCAGCAGCTTGGGCACCGACAGGGGGGCCGAGCAGTACTTC

d_gene: .
v_gene: TRBV4-1
j_gene: TRBJ2-2
abundance: .
CDR3aa: CASSQESLGLYIGELFF
CDR3nt: TGCGCCAGCAGCCAAGAGTCCCTAGGTTTGTACATCGGGGAGCTGTTTTTT

d_gene: .
v_gene: TRBV6-5
j_gene: TRBJ2-7
abundance: .
CDR3aa: CASSYSKGVPYEQYF
CDR3nt: TGTGCCAGCAGTTACTCGAAGGGGGTTCCCTACGAGCAGTACTTC

d_gene: .
v_gene: TRBV30
j_gene: TRBJ2-6
abundance: .
CDR3aa: CAWRSDRLSLWANVLTF
CDR3nt: TGTGCCTGGAGAAGTGACAGACTTTCCCTATGGGCCAACGTCCTGACTTTC

d_gene: .
v_gene: TRBV11-1
j_gene: TRBJ2-7
abundance: .
CDR3aa: CASSLVGGASYEQYF
CDR3nt: TGTGCCAGCAGCTTAGTTGGGGGCGCATCCTACGAGCAGTACTTC

d_gene: TRBD1
v_gene: TRBV7-9
j_gene: TRBJ2-7
abundance: .
CDR3aa: CASSLRSRDRFYEQYF
CDR3nt: TGTGCCAGCAGCTTGAGGTCTAGGGACAGATTCTACGAGCAGTACTTC

d_gene: TRBD1
v_gene: TRBV7-9
j_gene: TRBJ2-3
abundance: .
CDR3aa: CASSSPGTGRSWSTDTQYF
CDR3nt: TGTGCCAGCAGCTCACCCGGGACAGGAAGGTCCTGGAGCACAGATACGCAGTATTTT

d_gene: .
v_gene: TRBV4-3
j_gene: TRBJ2-2
abundance: .
CDR3aa: CASSQDRADTNTGELFF
CDR3nt: TGCGCCAGCAGCCAAGATCGAGCGGATACGAACACCGGGGAGCTGTTTTTT

d_gene: .
v_gene: TRBV5-1
j_gene: TRBJ2-1
abundance: .
CDR3aa: CASKEGSNNEQFF
CDR3nt: TGCGCCAGCAAGGAGGGGAGTAACAATGAGCAGTTCTTC

d_gene: .
v_gene: TRBV7-6
j_gene: TRBJ1-5
abundance: .
CDR3aa: CASSLGGTAQHF
CDR3nt: TGTGCCAGCAGCTTAGGCGGGACTGCCCAGCATTTT

d_gene: TRBD2
v_gene: TRBV30
j_gene: TRBJ2-7
abundance: .
CDR3aa: CAWGAGGLGEQYF
CDR3nt: TGTGCCTGGGGAGCGGGAGGGTTAGGGGAGCAGTACTTC

d_gene: .
v_gene: TRBV4-2
j_gene: TRBJ2-7
abundance: .
CDR3aa: CASSQDKTGYYEQYF
CDR3nt: TGTGCCAGCAGCCAAGATAAGACAGGTTACTACGAGCAGTACTTC

d_gene: .
v_gene: TRBV4-2
j_gene: TRBJ1-1
abundance: .
CDR3aa: CASSPPGGNTEAFF
CDR3nt: TGTGCCAGCAGCCCTCCGGGTGGGAACACTGAAGCTTTCTTT

d_gene: .
v_gene: TRBV11-2
j_gene: TRBJ2-3
abundance: .
CDR3aa: CASSVNMDTQYF
CDR3nt: TGTGCCAGCAGCGTAAACATGGATACGCAGTATTTT